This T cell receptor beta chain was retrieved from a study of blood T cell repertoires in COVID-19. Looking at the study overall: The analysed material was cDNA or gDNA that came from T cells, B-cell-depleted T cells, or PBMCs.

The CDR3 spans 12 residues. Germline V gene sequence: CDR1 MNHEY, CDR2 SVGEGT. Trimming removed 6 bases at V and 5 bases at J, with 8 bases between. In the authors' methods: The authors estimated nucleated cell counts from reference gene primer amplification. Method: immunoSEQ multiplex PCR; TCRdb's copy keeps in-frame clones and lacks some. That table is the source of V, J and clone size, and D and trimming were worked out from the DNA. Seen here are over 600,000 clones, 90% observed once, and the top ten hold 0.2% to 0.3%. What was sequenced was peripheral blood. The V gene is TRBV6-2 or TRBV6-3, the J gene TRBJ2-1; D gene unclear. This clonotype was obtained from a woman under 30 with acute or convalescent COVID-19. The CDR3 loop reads CASSLNNNEQFF. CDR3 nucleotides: TGTGCCAGCAGCCTTAACAACAATGAGCAGTTCTTC.